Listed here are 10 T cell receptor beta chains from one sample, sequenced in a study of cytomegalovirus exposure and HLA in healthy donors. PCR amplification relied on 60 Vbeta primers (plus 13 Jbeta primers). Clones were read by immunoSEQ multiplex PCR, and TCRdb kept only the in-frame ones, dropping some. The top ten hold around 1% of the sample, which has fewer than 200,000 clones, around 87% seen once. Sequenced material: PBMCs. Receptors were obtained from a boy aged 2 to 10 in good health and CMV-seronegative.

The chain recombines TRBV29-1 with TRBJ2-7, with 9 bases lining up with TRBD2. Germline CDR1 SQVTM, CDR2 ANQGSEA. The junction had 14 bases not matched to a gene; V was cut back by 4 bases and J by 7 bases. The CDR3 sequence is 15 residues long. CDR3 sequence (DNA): TGCAGCGTTGTGTTAGCGGCGGGAGGGCCGGGGGAGCAGTACTTC. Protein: CSVVLAAGGPGEQYF.

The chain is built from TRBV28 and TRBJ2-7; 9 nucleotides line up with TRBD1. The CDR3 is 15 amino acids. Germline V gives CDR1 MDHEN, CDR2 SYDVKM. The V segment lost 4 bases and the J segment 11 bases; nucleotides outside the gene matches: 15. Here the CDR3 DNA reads TGTGCCAGCAGTTCCTACCCCAACCAACGACAGGGGGAGTACTTC. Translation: CASSSYPNQRQGEYF.

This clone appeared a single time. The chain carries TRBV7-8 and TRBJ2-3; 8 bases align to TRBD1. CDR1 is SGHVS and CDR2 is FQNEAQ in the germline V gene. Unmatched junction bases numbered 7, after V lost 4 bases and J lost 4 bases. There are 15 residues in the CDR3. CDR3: CASSWPGGLADTQYF. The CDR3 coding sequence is TGTGCCAGCAGCTGGCCAGGGGGCCTAGCAGATACGCAGTATTTT.

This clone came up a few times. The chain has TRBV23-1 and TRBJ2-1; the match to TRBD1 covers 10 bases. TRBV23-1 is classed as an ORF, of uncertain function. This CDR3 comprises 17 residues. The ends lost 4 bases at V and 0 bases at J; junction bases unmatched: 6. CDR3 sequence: CASSRGQGGGSYNEQFF. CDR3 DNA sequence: TGCGCCAGCAGTCGAGGACAGGGGGGAGGCTCCTACAATGAGCAGTTCTTC.

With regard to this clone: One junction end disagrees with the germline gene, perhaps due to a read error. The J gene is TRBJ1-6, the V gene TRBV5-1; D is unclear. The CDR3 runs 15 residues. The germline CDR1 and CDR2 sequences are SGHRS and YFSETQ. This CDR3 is CASTLSGKSNSPLHF. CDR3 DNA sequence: TGCGCCAGCACCTTGAGCGGGAAGTCTAATTCACCCCTCCACTTT.

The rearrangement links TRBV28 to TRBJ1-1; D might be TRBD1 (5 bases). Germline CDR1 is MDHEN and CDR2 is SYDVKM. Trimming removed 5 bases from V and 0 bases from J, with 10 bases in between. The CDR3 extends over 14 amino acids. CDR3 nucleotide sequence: TGTGCCAGCAGTCCACGACAGTTGAACACTGAAGCTTTCTTT. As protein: CASSPRQLNTEAFF.

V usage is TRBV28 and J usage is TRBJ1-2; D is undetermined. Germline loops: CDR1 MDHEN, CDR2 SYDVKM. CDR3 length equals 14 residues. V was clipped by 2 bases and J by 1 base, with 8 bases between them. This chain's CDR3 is CASSLEARNYGYTF. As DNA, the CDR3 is TGTGCCAGCAGTTTAGAAGCGCGTAACTATGGCTACACCTTC.

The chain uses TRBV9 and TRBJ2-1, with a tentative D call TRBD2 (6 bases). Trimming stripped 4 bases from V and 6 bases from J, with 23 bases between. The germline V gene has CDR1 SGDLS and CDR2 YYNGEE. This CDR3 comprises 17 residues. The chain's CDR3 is CASSPPTGSGVANEQFF. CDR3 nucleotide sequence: TGTGCCAGCAGCCCCCCGACCGGGAGCGGCGTTGCCAATGAGCAGTTCTTC.

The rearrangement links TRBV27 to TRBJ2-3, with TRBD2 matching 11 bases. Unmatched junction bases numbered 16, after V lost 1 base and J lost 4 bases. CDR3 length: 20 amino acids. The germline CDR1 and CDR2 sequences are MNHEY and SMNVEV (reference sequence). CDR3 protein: CASSLYSGGAGPPSADTQYF. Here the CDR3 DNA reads TGTGCCAGCAGTTTATATAGCGGGGGGGCCGGGCCCCCATCAGCAGATACGCAGTATTTT.

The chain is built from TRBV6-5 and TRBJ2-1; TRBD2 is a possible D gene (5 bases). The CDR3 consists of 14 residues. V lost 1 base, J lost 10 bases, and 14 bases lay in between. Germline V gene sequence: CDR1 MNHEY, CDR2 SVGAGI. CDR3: CASSYLLAPGEQFF. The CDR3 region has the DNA TGTGCCAGCAGTTACTTGCTAGCCCCGGGCGAGCAGTTCTTC.